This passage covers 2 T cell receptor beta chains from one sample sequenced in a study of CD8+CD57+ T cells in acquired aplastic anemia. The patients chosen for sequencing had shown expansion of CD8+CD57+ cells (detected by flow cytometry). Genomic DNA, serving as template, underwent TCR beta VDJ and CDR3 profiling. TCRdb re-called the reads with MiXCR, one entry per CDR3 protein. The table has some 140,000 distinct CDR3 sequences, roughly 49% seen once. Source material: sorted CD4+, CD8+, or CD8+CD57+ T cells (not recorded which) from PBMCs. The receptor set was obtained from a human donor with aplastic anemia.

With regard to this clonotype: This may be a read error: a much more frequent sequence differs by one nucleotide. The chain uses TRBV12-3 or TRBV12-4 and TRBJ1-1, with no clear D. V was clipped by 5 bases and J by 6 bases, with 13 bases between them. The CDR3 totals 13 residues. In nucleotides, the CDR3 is TGTGCCAGCAGTGTGGTATCAAACGCTGAAGCTTTCTTT. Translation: CASSVVSNAEAFF.

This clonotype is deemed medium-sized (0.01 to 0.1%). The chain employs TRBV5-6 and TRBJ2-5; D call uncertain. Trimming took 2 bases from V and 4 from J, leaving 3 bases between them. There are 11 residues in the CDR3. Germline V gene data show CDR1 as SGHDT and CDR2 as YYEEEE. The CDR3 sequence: CASSFGETQYF. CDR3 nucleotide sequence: TGTGCCAGCAGCTTCGGAGAGACCCAGTACTTC.